The 5 T cell receptor beta chains presented below share a single source sample, sequenced in a study of T cell responses to AZD1222 COVID-19 vaccine. Using immunoSEQ multiplex PCR, the repertoire was profiled, and TCRdb retains in-frame clones only, with some absent. The sample includes 95,000 or so clones, about 89% seen only once; the top ten take 3.5% to 4%. Specimen: peripheral blood, collected on day 0 of AZD1222 vaccination. The source is an adult in good health.

The V and J genes are TRBV10-3 and TRBJ1-1; D gene uncertain. V was shortened by 10 bases and J by 5 bases, with 17 bases between the two germline ends. Germline lookup yields CDR1 ENHRY and CDR2 SYGVKD. The CDR3 sequence is 13 residues long. In nucleotides, the CDR3 is TGTGCCAACCGGCCCGATGGTGGGACTGAAGCTTTCTTT. Amino acids: CANRPDGGTEAFF.

The V gene is TRBV6-5, the J gene TRBJ2-3; D is perhaps TRBD2 (5 bases). This CDR3 is built from 15 residues. Germline V gene sequence: CDR1 MNHEY, CDR2 SVGAGI. The V gene lost 2 bases and the J gene lost 0 bases, with 9 bases spanning the gap. This CDR3 is CASSYEGPSTDTQYF. The CDR3 bases are TGTGCCAGCAGTTACGAGGGCCCTAGCACAGATACGCAGTATTTT.

The DNA of the CDR3 is TGTGCCAGCAGTTCTACAGGGGGCCTATGGGGCTACACCTTC. Encoded protein: CASSSTGGLWGYTF. The chain combines TRBV6-5 with TRBJ1-2, with 9 bases identical to TRBD1. Losses at the gene ends were 4 bases for V and 8 bases for J; bases not matched to a gene: 8. CDR1 is MNHEY, CDR2 SVGAGI, per germline. The CDR3 runs 14 residues.

J is TRBJ1-1 and V is TRBV14; no clear D gene. Germline loops: CDR1 SGHDN, CDR2 FVKESK. This CDR3 comprises 15 residues. Deletions cut 0 bases from V and 0 bases from J, with 8 bases between. The CDR3 bases are TGTGCCAGCAGCCAAGAATTCCCCTTGAACACTGAAGCTTTCTTT. This gives the protein CASSQEFPLNTEAFF. The whole variable domain, filled in from reference TRBV14 and TRBJ1-1, reads EAGVTQFPSHSVIEKGQTVTLRCDPISGHDNLYWYRRVMGKEIKFLLHFVKESKQDESGMPNNRFLAERTGGTYSTLKVQPAELEDSGVYFCASSQEFPLNTEAFFGQGTRLTVV.

This chain links TRBV5-6 with TRBJ1-6; 10 bases fit TRBD1. The CDR3 is made up of 19 amino acids. Trimming at V came to 9 bases and at J to 3 bases, leaving 18 bases not matched to a gene. Germline CDR1 and CDR2: SGHDT and YYEEEE. In DNA form, the CDR3 reads TGTGCCACCCCACCAGGAAGCAAACGGACAGGGGGCTATAATTCACCCCTCCACTTT. Translated, it gives CATPPGSKRTGGYNSPLHF.